This T cell receptor beta chain is from a study of cytomegalovirus exposure and HLA in healthy donors. Study-level findings and limits: The study flagged some 170 TCR beta chains as cytomegalovirus-associated. Among TCR sequences, most were rare, though some public TCRs appeared in many donors.

These donors were members of the approximately 110-subject validation cohort, a group separate from the roughly 670-subject first cohort. Repertoires were generated with immunoSEQ multiplex PCR, while TCRdb's copy carries only in-frame clones and drops some. The table records some 200,000 clones, 75% to 85% of them present only once. In the case of this clone: Its antigen remains unidentified.

Sequenced input: PBMCs. This receptor was identified in a woman under 40 in good health and CMV-seropositive.

CDR3 sequence reads: CASSGTPGQGNTEAFF. The CDR3 DNA is TGCGCCAGCAGCGGGACTCCGGGACAGGGGAACACTGAAGCTTTCTTT. The V and J genes are TRBV5-1 and TRBJ1-1; TRBD1 agrees at 9 bases. Germline V lookup: CDR1 SGHRS, CDR2 YFSETQ. With V trimmed by 4 bases and J by 1 base, 8 bases remained unmatched. There are 16 residues in the CDR3.